The 5 T cell receptor beta chains presented below share a single source sample, sequenced in a study of OX40 agonist ivuxolimab in advanced cancers. This table comes from immunoSEQ multiplex PCR, and its TCRdb copy is limited to in-frame clones, with some not included. Among around 34,000 clones listed, roughly nine tenths were seen once. The sequencing used CD4+ or CD8+ T cells sorted from blood, collected in a trial of the OX40 agonist ivuxolimab. The receptors come from an adult with an advanced solid tumor such as melanoma, head and neck, liver or kidney cancer.

The DNA for the CDR3 is TGTGCCAGCAGCTTAGTGTTCGGATACGGCGCGGGACAGGGCTACAATGAGCAGTTCTTC. Its translation: CASSLVFGYGAGQGYNEQFF. The rearrangement uses TRBV7-6 and TRBJ2-1; 9 bases fit TRBD1. Trimming took 1 base from V and 3 from J; bases not matched to a gene: 16. Looked up from germline, CDR1 is SGHVS and CDR2 is FNYEAQ. This CDR3 has 20 residues.

This chain uses TRBV7-8 with TRBJ1-2, with D maybe TRBD1 (6 bases). This CDR3 comprises 16 residues. The V end was cut by 0 bases, the J end by 2 bases, with 13 bases between. CDR1 SGHVS and CDR2 FQNEAQ come from the germline V gene. CDR3 DNA: TGTGCCAGCAGCTTAGCAGCAGGGGCGGAAAACTATGGCTACACCTTC. It translates to CASSLAAGAENYGYTF. The variable domain in full, with the rest retrieved from reference TRBV7-8 and TRBJ1-2, is GAGVSQSPRYKVAKRGQDVALRCDPISGHVSLFWYQQALGQGPEFLTYFQNEAQLDKSGLPSDRFFAERPEGSVSTLKIQRTQQEDSAVYLCASSLAAGAENYGYTFGSGTRLTVV.

V gene TRBV7-9 combines with J gene TRBJ1-3, with 9 bases identical to TRBD1. Unmatched junction bases numbered 15, after V lost 2 bases and J lost 4 bases. This CDR3 is 19 amino acids long. In germline, CDR1 is SEHNR, CDR2 FQNEAQ (reference sequence). The chain's CDR3 is CASSLSGQGTPGPGNTIYF. CDR3 in DNA: TGTGCCAGCAGCTTATCCGGACAGGGGACGCCGGGGCCCGGAAACACCATATATTTT.

The chain has TRBV4-1 and TRBJ2-2, with unresolved D. The CDR3 length is 12 residues. Germline lookup yields CDR1 MGHRA and CDR2 YSYEKL. The V gene lost 7 bases and the J gene lost 5 bases, with 8 bases spanning the gap. The CDR3 loop reads CASIASTGELFF. CDR3 sequence (DNA): TGCGCCAGCATTGCCTCGACCGGGGAGCTGTTTTTT.

The V call is TRBV29-1, the J call TRBJ1-1; 9 nucleotides match TRBD1. With 4 bases clipped from V and 5 bases from J, the junction kept 8 bases outside the gene matches. Germline V lookup: CDR1 SQVTM, CDR2 ANQGSEA. The CDR3 contains 14 residues. The CDR3 reads CSVVQGAGRTEAFF. The CDR3, as DNA: TGCAGCGTTGTACAGGGGGCCGGCAGGACTGAAGCTTTCTTT.